A selection of T cell receptor beta chains follows, all from one sample in a study of shared clonotypes between healthy human individuals. The table came from immunoSEQ multiplex PCR; TCRdb's copy has only in-frame clones and leaves some out. The table shows some 700,000 clones, with 90% occurring only once. The sample taken for sequencing was memory CD8+ T cells from PBMCs. These receptors all stem from a man younger than 35 in good health. Some clones in this sample may be carry-over from other donors' samples. Both conserved end residues are part of each CDR3. D genes are given only for firm matches. Only part of the rows carry a size: once, few, many, or a class if the clone is expanded.

TRBV5-6,NA,TRBJ1-5,NA,CASSLARGDQHF,TGTGCCAGCAGCTTGGCCCGGGGCGACCAGCATTTT
TRBV5-8,NA,TRBJ1-5,NA,CASSPAANQPQHF,TGTGCCAGCAGCCCCGCAGCGAATCAGCCCCAGCATTTT
TRBV7-9,TRBD1,TRBJ2-1,NA,CASQGDRVYGEQFF,TGTGCCAGCCAGGGGGACAGGGTGTACGGTGAGCAGTTCTTC
TRBV7-8,NA,TRBJ1-1,NA,CASSLTENTEAFF,TGTGCCAGCAGCTTAACTGAGAACACTGAAGCTTTCTTT
TRBV27,TRBD2,TRBJ2-7,NA,CASSLYSTSGMYEQYF,TGTGCCAGCAGTTTATATTCGACTAGCGGGATGTACGAGCAGTACTTC
TRBV7-9,NA,TRBJ1-2,NA,CASSYMKGYYGYTF,TGTGCCAGCAGCTACATGAAGGGATACTATGGCTACACCTTC
TRBV4-1,TRBD2,TRBJ2-1,NA,CASSPLAGRLNEQFF,TGCGCCAGCAGCCCTTTAGCGGGCAGACTGAATGAGCAGTTCTTC
TRBV7-9,NA,TRBJ1-2,NA,CASSLEGWVYGYTF,TGTGCCAGCAGCTTGGAGGGATGGGTGTATGGCTACACCTTC
TRBV28,NA,TRBJ2-5,NA,CASSLTRGQVQETQYF,TGTGCCAGCAGTTTGACAAGGGGCCAAGTCCAAGAGACCCAGTACTTC
TRBV7-9,NA,TRBJ1-1,NA,CASSFRDLNTEAFF,TGTGCCAGCAGCTTTAGGGACCTGAACACTGAAGCTTTCTTT
TRBV7-9,NA,TRBJ2-3,NA,CASSAPTSSYTDTQYF,TGTGCCAGCAGCGCCCCGACTTCGAGCTACACAGATACGCAGTATTTT
TRBV18,NA,TRBJ2-5,once,CASSPETDQETQYF,TGTGCCAGCTCACCCGAGACGGATCAAGAGACCCAGTACTTC
TRBV7-9,NA,TRBJ1-2,NA,CASSLAEDSFYGYTF,TGTGCCAGCAGCTTAGCTGAGGACAGTTTTTATGGCTACACCTTC
TRBV28,NA,TRBJ2-7,once,CASKVYGDPSYEQYF,TGTGCCTCCAAAGTTTATGGCGACCCATCCTACGAGCAGTACTTC
TRBV30,TRBD2,TRBJ2-2,once,CAWSSGRRAGELFF,TGTGCCTGGAGTAGCGGGAGAAGAGCCGGGGAGCTGTTTTTT
TRBV25-1,NA,TRBJ1-1,NA,CASSGMVWGDTEAFF,TGTGCCAGCAGTGGAATGGTGTGGGGTGACACTGAAGCTTTCTTT
TRBV7-6,NA,TRBJ2-7,NA,CASSFRHTKYEQYF,TGTGCCAGCAGCTTCAGGCACACTAAGTACGAGCAGTACTTC
TRBV7-9,NA,TRBJ2-7,NA,CASSQPTRQRFKQYF,TGTGCCAGCAGCCAACCCACTAGACAGCGTTTCAAGCAGTACTTC
TRBV7-8,NA,TRBJ2-1,NA,CASSSHPGGNEQFF,TGTGCCAGCAGCTCACACCCGGGTGGCAATGAGCAGTTCTTC
TRBV2,NA,TRBJ2-3,NA,CASRDRLGRTDTQYF,TGTGCCAGCAGGGACCGTTTGGGTAGAACAGATACGCAGTATTTT
TRBV5-1,TRBD1,TRBJ1-2,NA,CASSHTAPGGYGYTF,TGCGCCAGCAGCCACACCGCCCCAGGGGGGTATGGCTACACCTTC
TRBV4-3,TRBD2,TRBJ2-1,NA,CASSQGTSGLGSYNEQFF,TGCGCCAGCAGCCAAGGGACTAGCGGGTTGGGCTCCTACAATGAGCAGTTCTTC
TRBV9,TRBD1,TRBJ1-2,NA,CASSASGGINYGYTF,TGTGCCAGCAGCGCCTCAGGGGGAATTAACTATGGCTACACCTTC
TRBV4-1,TRBD1,TRBJ1-4,NA,CASSHVTGWNEKLFF,TGCGCCAGCAGCCACGTGACAGGGTGGAATGAAAAACTGTTTTTT
TRBV7-9,NA,TRBJ2-5,NA,CASSLKKGREETQYF,TGTGCCAGCAGCTTGAAGAAGGGGAGAGAAGAGACCCAGTACTTC